Sequencing of this T cell receptor (beta chain) was carried out in a study of T cells in Graves' hyperthyroidism and ophthalmopathy (dated by TCRdb to 2018 to 2020). With respect to the entire study: Peripheral blood was sampled at the time of initial diagnosis, prior to any treatment. TCR V-J signatures able to tell the groups apart were searched for in a discovery cohort of 100 patients, of whom over 40 had Graves' ophthalmopathy and roughly 58 had stable Graves' hyperthyroidism. An independent validation cohort of 18 to 20 hyperthyroidism patients and more than 15 patients who later progressed to ophthalmopathy tested prospective prediction of ophthalmopathy. The approximately 100 discovery patients were divided at random into training and test sets in a 7:3 ratio. Thyroid tissue and blood T-cell repertoires from about 6 Graves' hyperthyroidism patients were also compared in the study. Following sampling, methimazole starting at 30 mg daily was given to hyperthyroidism patients, and high-dose intravenous methylprednisolone was given to ophthalmopathy patients. According to the paper, TCR Vbeta CDR3 sequencing was carried out on 135 peripheral blood samples, which came from 40 to 45 ophthalmopathy, 75 to 80 hyperthyroidism and around 17 progressor patients.

What the work shows at the level of the full study, not this receptor alone: A model built on a 13 V-J signature distinguished ophthalmopathy from stable hyperthyroidism, reaching about 89% sensitivity and 81.08% specificity in cross-validation and 80%/75% in testing. Most expanded thyroid clonotypes (frequency above 0.001) were also detected in blood, suggesting blood repertoires may reflect thyroid immune responses. In validation, the model predicted progression to ophthalmopathy with approximately 69% sensitivity and about 73% specificity, a median of approximately 6.5 months before onset. Sample size was not statistically predetermined, and blinding of investigators to group allocation was not performed.

Remarks on this clonotype: Its binding antigen is unknown. Base qualities are not at hand, and no much larger clone is one base apart.

Amplification of TCR beta CDR3 regions was carried out from RNA transcripts. A first-round RT-PCR of the TCR CDR3 used the HTBI primer set with the Qiagen OneStep RT-PCR kit. The libraries were constructed in a second round of multiplex PCR and then size-selected and purified. The libraries were sequenced on an Illumina HiSeq2000 using paired-end 100 bp reads. From the authors' description of their analysis: SOAPnuke was used to process the raw data, throwing out any read that contained adapters or uncalled bases, had a mean Phred below 15, or lacked an exact constant-primer or identifier match. High-quality paired reads were merged using COPE v1.2.5, and each unique nucleotide sequence was defined as a clonotype. MiTCR v1.1 was used to align the clonotypes against IMGT TRBV, TRBD and TRBJ reference segments. The analysis included only V-J combinations with a frequency above 0.0001, which together covered more than 99% of the repertoires. A TCS score was defined as the ratio between F50 (clonal expansion) and ExV (chaos), using BLOSUM62-based TCRdist between CDR3 peptides within each V-J. Welch's t-statistics and random forest reduced approximately 520 V-J features to 13, which were used in a naive Bayes classifier (R e1071). TCRdb's own reprocessing of the public reads used fastp at Q25 and MiXCR and kept productive beta chains. One record per CDR3 amino acid sequence lists the most common genes and DNA. None of the V and J calls come from the authors' own analysis; TCRdb made them. The sample table contains around 360,000 distinct CDR3 sequences; only one count was recorded for roughly 15% of them. The ten most abundant clones make up approximately 19% of the sample.

In the ophthalmopathy patients, disease was moderately to severely active, with a Clinical Activity Score of 3 or more, a NOSPECS grade of 4 or more, and a duration of less than 3 months. Patients with uncontrolled infections, other autoimmune diseases, pregnancy or lactation were excluded. Diagnoses relied on clinical symptoms, serum thyroxine and TRAb, thyroid ultrasound and orbital computed tomography. PBMCs were separated from approximately 9.9 ml of fresh peripheral blood using Ficoll-Paque density gradient centrifugation. Total RNA was extracted with Trizol reagent, and quality was checked on an Agilent 2100 Bioanalyzer. V gives up 1 base and J gives up 2 bases, and the segment between their germline ends measures 14 bases. From its cysteine to its phenylalanine, the CDR3 spans 16 amino acids. Only CDR3 DNA is held: 48 bases, read in frame from base 1. CDR1 and CDR2 are read off the germline V gene as SGHTA and FQGNSA.

This TCR was sampled from a woman aged 55-69 years with Graves' ophthalmopathy. The rearrangement combines TRBV7-2 with TRBJ2-5, with the identity of the D gene unclear. The sample comprised blood. This receptor has the CDR3 CASSLVGVGPQETQYF. The nucleotide sequence reads TGTGCCAGCAGCTTAGTCGGCGTCGGACCACAAGAGACCCAGTACTTC. The CDR3 plus the reference TRBV7-2 and TRBJ2-5 genes for the other parts give the full variable domain: GAGVSQSPSNKVTEKGKDVELRCDPISGHTALYWYRQSLGQGLEFLIYFQGNSAPDKSGLPSDRFSAERTGGSVSTLTIQRTQQEDSAVYLCASSLVGVGPQETQYFGPGTRLLVL.